The 8 T cell receptor beta chains in this list originate from one sample, sequenced in a study of read filtering for tumor transcriptome and immune sequencing. This library used approximately 370 ng RNA and molecular barcoded adaptors spanning alpha/delta and beta/gamma chains. TCRdb reprocessed the reads with MiXCR, giving one entry per CDR3 protein. The sample carries roughly 130,000 distinct CDR3 sequences, 10% to 15% recorded once. The sequencing sample was made of a population of CD138-negative cells sorted from bone marrow. These receptors were collected from a donor at least 40 years old with multiple myeloma.

This clonotype was recorded at least ten times. V is TRBV5-1 and J is TRBJ1-5; D is ambiguous. The CDR3 has 15 amino acids. The V end lost 5 bases, the J end lost 7 bases, and 19 bases lay between the germline ends. The germline CDR1 and CDR2 sequences are SGHRS and YFSETQ. The CDR3 DNA reads as TGCGCCAGCAGACTCGGCCCCATGGAGGAGCAGCCCCAGCATTTT. Protein: CASRLGPMEEQPQHF.

The chain combines TRBV5-1 with TRBJ1-3; D not certain. V lost 5 bases to trimming and J lost 0 bases, with 15 bases between them. Germline CDR1 SGHRS, CDR2 YFSETQ. This CDR3 is 16 amino acids long. CDR3 nucleotides: TGCGCCAGCAGTTCTCGTCACGAGAGCTCTGGAAACACCATATATTTT. Translated: CASSSRHESSGNTIYF.

The sample holds a few counts of this clonotype. This chain joins TRBV20-1 and TRBJ2-5, with TRBD2 matching over 7 bases. The germline CDR1 and CDR2 sequences are DFQATT and SNEGSKA (reference sequence). V shed 0 bases and J 2 bases; nucleotides not matched to a gene: 12. This CDR3 spans 17 amino acids. CDR3: CSARELGLAVEQETQYF. The DNA for the CDR3 is TGCAGTGCTAGAGAATTAGGTCTAGCGGTAGAACAAGAGACCCAGTACTTC.

This clonotype was recorded at least ten times. The chain recombines TRBV5-1 with TRBJ2-1; 12 bases match TRBD2. With 2 bases clipped from V and 10 bases from J, the junction kept 7 bases outside the gene matches. Germline values: CDR1 SGHRS, CDR2 YFSETQ. The length of the CDR3 is 15 residues. The CDR3 DNA reads as TGCGCCAGCAGCTTACTAGCGGGAGGCACGGGGGAGCAGTTCTTC. This codes for CASSLLAGGTGEQFF.

This clonotype was recorded many times. The chain uses TRBV11-1 and TRBJ2-1, with 7 bases matching TRBD2. Germline lookup yields CDR1 SGHAT and CDR2 FQDESV (reference sequence). The length of the CDR3 is 15 residues. Germline trimming cut 5 bases from V and 6 bases from J; bases unmatched to any gene: 10. CDR3: CASSPLAGVPNEQFF. DNA of the CDR3: TGTGCCAGCAGCCCCCTTGCGGGAGTCCCCAATGAGCAGTTCTTC. Combining the CDR3 with reference TRBV11-1 and TRBJ2-1 gives the whole variable domain EAEVAQSPRYKITEKSQAVAFWCDPISGHATLYWYRQILGQGPELLVQFQDESVVDDSQLPKDRFSAERLKGVDSTLKIQPAELGDSAMYLCASSPLAGVPNEQFFGPGTRLTVL.

This clonotype was recorded at least ten times. The chain is built from TRBV10-3 and TRBJ2-1; D may match TRBD1 or TRBD2 (5 bases each). The V gene lost 4 bases and the J gene lost 0 bases, with 13 bases spanning the gap. Germline loops: CDR1 ENHRY, CDR2 SYGVKD. The CDR3 sequence is 16 residues long. CDR3: CAISVGDGISYNEQFF. The DNA of the CDR3 is TGTGCCATCAGTGTGGGGGACGGGATCTCCTACAATGAGCAGTTCTTC.

This clonotype was seen repeatedly, ten times or more. The chain recombines TRBV6-1 with TRBJ2-1, with TRBD1 matching over 9 bases. The CDR3 spans 16 residues. Germline V gene lookup returns CDR1 MNHNS and CDR2 SASEGT. V lost 3 bases, J lost 5 bases, and 8 bases stayed unmatched. In DNA, the CDR3 is TGTGCCAGCAGTGACCCGGGACAGGGTCCCAACAATGAGCAGTTCTTC. Amino acid sequence: CASSDPGQGPNNEQFF.

This clonotype was seen repeatedly, ten times or more. The V and J genes are TRBV6-1 and TRBJ2-3; tentative D call: TRBD2 (6 bases). Between the trimmed V and J ends, which lost 3 bases and 4 bases, there was a span of 11 bases. CDR1 is MNHNS and CDR2 is SASEGT in the germline V gene. CDR3 length: 14 residues. The CDR3 protein is CASSDGSSADTQYF. The CDR3 coding sequence is TGTGCCAGCAGTGATGGCTCTAGCGCAGATACGCAGTATTTT.